Described below is a single T cell receptor (beta chain) sequence and its context. Germline CDR1 MNHEY, CDR2 SVGEGT. Trimming removed 2 bases from V and 2 bases from J, with 15 bases in between. The CDR3 spans 17 residues. These data are taken from a study of control samples from healthy donors and cancer patients. Clones were read by immunoSEQ multiplex PCR, and TCRdb kept only the in-frame ones, dropping some. Altogether approximately 83,000 clones are present, just over 90% being singletons, with the ten largest covering approximately 1.5%. The receptor was derived from a woman aged 25 to 45 in good health. Specimen: blood. This rearrangement joins TRBV6-2 or TRBV6-3 to TRBJ1-4; D may be TRBD1 (6 bases). The CDR3 region has the DNA TGTGCCAGCAGTTACGTCCCGTCGGGGGGCACTAATGAAAAACTGTTTTTT. It codes for CASSYVPSGGTNEKLFF.